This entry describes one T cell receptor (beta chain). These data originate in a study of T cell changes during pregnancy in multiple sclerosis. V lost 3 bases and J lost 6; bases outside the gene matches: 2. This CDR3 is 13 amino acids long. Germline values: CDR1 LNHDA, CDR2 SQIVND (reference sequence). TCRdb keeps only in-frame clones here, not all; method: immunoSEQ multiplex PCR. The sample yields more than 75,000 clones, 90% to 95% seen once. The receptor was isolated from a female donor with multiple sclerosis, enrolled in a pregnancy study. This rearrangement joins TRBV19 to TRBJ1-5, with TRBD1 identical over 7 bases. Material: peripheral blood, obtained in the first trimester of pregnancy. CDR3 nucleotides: TGTGCCAGTAGTATCGACAGGGTTCAGCCCCAGCATTTT. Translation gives CASSIDRVQPQHF. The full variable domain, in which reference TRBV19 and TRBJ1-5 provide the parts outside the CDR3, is DGGITQSPKYLFRKEGQNVTLSCEQNLNHDAMYWYRQDPGQGLRLIYYSQIVNDFQKGDIAEGYSVSREKKESFPLTVTSAQKNPTAFYLCASSIDRVQPQHFGDGTRLSIL.